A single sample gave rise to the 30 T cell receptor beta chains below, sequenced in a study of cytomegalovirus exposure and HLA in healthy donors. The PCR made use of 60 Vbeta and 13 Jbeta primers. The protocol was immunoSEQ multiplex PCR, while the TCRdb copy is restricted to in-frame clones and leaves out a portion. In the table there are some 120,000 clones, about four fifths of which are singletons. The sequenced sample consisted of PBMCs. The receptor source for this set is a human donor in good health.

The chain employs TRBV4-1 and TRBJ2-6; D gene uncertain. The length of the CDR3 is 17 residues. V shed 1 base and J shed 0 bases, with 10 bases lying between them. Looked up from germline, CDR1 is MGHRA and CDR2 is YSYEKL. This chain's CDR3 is CASSQGPTPSGANVLTF. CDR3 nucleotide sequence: TGCGCCAGCAGCCAAGGCCCTACCCCCTCTGGGGCCAACGTCCTGACTTTC.

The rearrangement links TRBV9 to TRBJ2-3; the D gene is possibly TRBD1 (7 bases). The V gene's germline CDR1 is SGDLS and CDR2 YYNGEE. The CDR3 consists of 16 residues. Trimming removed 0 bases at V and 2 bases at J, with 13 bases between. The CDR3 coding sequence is TGTGCCAGCAGCGTAGAGGGCAGGGGGGTCACAGATACGCAGTATTTT. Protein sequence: CASSVEGRGVTDTQYF.

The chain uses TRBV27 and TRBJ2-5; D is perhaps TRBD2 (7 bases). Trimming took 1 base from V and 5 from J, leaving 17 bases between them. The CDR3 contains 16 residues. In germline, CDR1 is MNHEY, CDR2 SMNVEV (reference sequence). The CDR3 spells CASSLFGGGLEETQYF. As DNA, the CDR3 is TGTGCCAGCAGTTTATTTGGGGGGGGGCTCGAGGAGACCCAGTACTTC.

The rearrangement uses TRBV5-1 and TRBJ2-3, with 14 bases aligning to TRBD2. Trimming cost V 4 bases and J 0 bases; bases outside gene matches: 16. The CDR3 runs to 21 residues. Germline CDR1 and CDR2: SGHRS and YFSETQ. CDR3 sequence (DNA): TGCGCCAGCAGCCGAACAGGGGGCAGGACTAGCGGGGGGACTAGCACAGATACGCAGTATTTT. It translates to CASSRTGGRTSGGTSTDTQYF.

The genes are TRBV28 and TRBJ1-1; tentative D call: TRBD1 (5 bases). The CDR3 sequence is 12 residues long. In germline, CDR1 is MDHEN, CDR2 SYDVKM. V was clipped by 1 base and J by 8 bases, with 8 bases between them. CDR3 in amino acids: CASSLSRVEAFF. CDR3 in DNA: TGTGCCAGCAGTTTATCCAGGGTAGAAGCTTTCTTT.

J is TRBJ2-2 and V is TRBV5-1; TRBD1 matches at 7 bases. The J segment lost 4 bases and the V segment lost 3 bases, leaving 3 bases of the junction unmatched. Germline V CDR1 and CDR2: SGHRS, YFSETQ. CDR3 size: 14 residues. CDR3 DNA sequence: TGCGCCAGCAGCTCCGGGACAGCCACCGGGGAGCTGTTTTTT. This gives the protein CASSSGTATGELFF. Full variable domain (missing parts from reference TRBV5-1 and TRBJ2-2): KAGVTQTPRYLIKTRGQQVTLSCSPISGHRSVSWYQQTPGQGLQFLFEYFSETQRNKGNFPGRFSGRQFSNSRSEMNVSTLELGDSALYLCASSSGTATGELFFGEGSRLTVL.

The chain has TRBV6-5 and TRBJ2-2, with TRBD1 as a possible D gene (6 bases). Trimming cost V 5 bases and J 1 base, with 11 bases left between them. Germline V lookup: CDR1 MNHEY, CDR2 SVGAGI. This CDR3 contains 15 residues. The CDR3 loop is CASSALQGNTGELFF. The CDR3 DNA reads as TGTGCCAGCAGTGCACTACAGGGGAACACCGGGGAGCTGTTTTTT.

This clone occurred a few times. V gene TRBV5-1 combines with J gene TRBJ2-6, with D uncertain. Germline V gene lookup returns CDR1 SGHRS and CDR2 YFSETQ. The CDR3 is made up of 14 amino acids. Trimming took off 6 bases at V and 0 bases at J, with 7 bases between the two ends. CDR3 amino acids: CASTEASGANVLTF. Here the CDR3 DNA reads TGCGCCAGCACTGAGGCCTCTGGGGCCAACGTCCTGACTTTC.

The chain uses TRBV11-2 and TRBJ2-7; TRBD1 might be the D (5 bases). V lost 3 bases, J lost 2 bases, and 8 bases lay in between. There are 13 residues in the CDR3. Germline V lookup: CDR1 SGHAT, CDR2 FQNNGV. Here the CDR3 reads CASSLDKTYEQYF. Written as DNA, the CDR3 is TGTGCCAGCAGCTTGGACAAGACCTACGAGCAGTACTTC.

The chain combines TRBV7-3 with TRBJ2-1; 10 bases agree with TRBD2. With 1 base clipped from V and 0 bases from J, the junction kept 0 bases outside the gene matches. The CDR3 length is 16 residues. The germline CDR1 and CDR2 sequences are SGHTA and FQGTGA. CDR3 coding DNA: TGTGCCAGCAGCTTAATAGCGGGGGGCTCCTACAATGAGCAGTTCTTC. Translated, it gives CASSLIAGGSYNEQFF.

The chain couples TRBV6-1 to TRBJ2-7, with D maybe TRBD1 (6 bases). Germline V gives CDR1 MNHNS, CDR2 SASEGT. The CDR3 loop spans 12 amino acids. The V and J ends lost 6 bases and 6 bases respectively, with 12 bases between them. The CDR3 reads CASSRTGFEQYF. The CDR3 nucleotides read TGTGCCAGCAGCAGAACAGGGTTCGAGCAGTACTTC.

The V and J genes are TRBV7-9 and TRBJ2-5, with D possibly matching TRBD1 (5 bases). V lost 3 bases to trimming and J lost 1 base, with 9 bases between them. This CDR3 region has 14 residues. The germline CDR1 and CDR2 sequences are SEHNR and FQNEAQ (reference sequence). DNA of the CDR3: TGTGCCAGCAGCTTGGGGCTGCCCCAAGAGACCCAGTACTTC. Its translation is CASSLGLPQETQYF. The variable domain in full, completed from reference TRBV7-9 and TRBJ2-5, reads DTGVSQNPRHKITKRGQNVTFRCDPISEHNRLYWYRQTLGQGPEFLTYFQNEAQLEKSRLLSDRFSAERPKGSFSTLEIQRTEQGDSAMYLCASSLGLPQETQYFGPGTRLLVL.

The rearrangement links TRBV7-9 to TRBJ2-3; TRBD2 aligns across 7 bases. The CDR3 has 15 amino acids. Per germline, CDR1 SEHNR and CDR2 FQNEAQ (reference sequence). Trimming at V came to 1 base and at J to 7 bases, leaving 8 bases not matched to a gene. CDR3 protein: CASSLDYAGEHTQYF. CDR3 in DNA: TGTGCCAGCAGCTTAGATTACGCGGGGGAACATACGCAGTATTTT.

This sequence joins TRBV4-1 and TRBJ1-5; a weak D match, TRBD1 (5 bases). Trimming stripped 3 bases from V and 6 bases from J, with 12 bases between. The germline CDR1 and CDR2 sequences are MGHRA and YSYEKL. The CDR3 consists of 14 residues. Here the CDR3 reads CASSHLGQGQPQHF. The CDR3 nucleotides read TGCGCCAGCAGCCACCTTGGGCAGGGTCAGCCCCAGCATTTT.

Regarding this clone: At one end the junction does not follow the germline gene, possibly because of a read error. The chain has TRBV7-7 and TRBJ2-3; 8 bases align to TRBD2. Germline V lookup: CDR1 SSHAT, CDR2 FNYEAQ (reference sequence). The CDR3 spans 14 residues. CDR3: CASSPAGETDTQYF. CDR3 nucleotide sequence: TGTGCTAGCAGCCCAGCGGGGGAGACAGATACGCAGTATTTT.

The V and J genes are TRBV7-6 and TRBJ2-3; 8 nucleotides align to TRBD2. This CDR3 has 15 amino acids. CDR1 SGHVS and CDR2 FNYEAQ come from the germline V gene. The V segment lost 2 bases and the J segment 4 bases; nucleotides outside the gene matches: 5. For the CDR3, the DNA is TGTGCCAGCAGCTTAACCGGGGGGGGCCCAGATACGCAGTATTTT. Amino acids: CASSLTGGGPDTQYF.

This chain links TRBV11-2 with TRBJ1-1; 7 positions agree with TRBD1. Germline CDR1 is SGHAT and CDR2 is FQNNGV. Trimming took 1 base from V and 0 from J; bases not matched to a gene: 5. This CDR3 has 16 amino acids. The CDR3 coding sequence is TGTGCCAGCAGCTTAGGAGGGACAGTCATGAACACTGAAGCTTTCTTT. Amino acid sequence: CASSLGGTVMNTEAFF.

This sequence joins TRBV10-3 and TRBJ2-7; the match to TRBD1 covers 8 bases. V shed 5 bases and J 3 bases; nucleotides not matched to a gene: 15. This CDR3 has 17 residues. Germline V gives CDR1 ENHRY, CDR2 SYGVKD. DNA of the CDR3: TGTGCCATCAGTTCACCTCAGGACAGGGCGATGAGCTACGAGCAGTACTTC. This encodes CAISSPQDRAMSYEQYF.

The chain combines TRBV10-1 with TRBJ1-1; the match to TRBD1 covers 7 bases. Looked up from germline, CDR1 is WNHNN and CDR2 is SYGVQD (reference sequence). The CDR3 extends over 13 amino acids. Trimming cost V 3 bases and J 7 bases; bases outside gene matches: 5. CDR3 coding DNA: TGCGCCAGCAGTGATATGCGGGACAGTGAAGCTTTCTTT. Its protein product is CASSDMRDSEAFF.

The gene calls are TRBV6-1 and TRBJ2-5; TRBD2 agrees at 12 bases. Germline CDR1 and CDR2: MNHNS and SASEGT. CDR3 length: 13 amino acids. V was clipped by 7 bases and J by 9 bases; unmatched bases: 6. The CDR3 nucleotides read TGTGCCAGCATTGTGTCTAGCGGGGGGGCCCAGTACTTC. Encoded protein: CASIVSSGGAQYF.

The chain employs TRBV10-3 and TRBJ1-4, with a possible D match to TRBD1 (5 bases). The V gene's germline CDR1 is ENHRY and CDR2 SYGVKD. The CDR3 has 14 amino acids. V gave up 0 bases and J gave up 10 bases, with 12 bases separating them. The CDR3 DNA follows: TGTGCCATCAGTGAGTCGCAGGGCTCGGGAAAACTGTTTTTT. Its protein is CAISESQGSGKLFF.

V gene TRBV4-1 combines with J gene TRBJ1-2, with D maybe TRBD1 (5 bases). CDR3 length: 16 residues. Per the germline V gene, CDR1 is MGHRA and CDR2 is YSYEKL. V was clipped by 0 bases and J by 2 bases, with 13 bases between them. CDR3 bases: TGCGCCAGCAGCCAAGAAGCAGGGAGGACAAACTATGGCTACACCTTC. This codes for CASSQEAGRTNYGYTF.

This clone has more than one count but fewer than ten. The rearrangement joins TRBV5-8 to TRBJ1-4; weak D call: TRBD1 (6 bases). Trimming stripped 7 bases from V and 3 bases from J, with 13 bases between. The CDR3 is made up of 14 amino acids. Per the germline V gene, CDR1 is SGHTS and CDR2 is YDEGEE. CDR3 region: CASGRGSPNEKLFF. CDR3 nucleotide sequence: TGTGCCAGCGGTAGGGGGTCACCTAATGAAAAACTGTTTTTT. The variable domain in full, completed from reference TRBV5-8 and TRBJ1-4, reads EAGVTQSPTHLIKTRGQQATLRCSPISGHTSVYWYQQALGLGLQFLLWYDEGEERNRGNFPPRFSGRQFPNYSSELNVNALELEDSALYLCASGRGSPNEKLFFGSGTQLSVL.

CDR3 DNA sequence: TGTGCCAGCAGCTTCGAGGGAAGGACCCTCCACTTT. Its protein product is CASSFEGRTLHF. The gene calls are TRBV7-2 and TRBJ1-6; no reliable D call. Germline CDR1 is SGHTA and CDR2 is FQGNSA. The CDR3 extends over 12 amino acids. The V end lost 3 bases, the J end lost 14 bases, and 11 bases lay between the germline ends.

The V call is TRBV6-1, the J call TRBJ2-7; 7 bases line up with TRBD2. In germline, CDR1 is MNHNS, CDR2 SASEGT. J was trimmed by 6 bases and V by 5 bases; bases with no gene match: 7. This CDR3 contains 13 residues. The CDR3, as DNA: TGTGCCAGCAGTCCGGCAGCGGGGCGCGAGCAGTACTTC. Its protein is CASSPAAGREQYF.

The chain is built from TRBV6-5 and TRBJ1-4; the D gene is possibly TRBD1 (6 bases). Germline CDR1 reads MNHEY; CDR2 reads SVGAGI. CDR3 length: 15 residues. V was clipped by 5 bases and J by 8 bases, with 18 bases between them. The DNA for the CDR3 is TGTGCCAGCAGTCAGTACAGGGCCGGAGGAGAAAAACTGTTTTTT. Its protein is CASSQYRAGGEKLFF.

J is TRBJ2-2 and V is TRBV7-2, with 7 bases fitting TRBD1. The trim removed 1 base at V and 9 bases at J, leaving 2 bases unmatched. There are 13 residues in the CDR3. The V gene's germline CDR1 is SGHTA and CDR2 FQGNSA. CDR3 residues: CASSLERGRELFF. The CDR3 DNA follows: TGTGCCAGCAGCTTAGAAAGGGGGCGGGAGCTGTTTTTT.

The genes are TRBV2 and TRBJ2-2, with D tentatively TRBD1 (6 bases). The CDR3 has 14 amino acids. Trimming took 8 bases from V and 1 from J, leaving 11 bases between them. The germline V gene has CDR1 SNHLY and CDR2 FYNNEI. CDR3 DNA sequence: TGTGCCAGCTTAGGACAGCTGAACACCGGGGAGCTGTTTTTT. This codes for CASLGQLNTGELFF.

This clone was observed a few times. The CDR3 reads CASSPDSGVSNQPQHF. CDR3 nucleotides: TGTGCCAGCTCACCAGATTCGGGAGTTAGCAATCAGCCCCAGCATTTT. J is TRBJ1-5 and V is TRBV18, with D unclear. V was cut by 2 bases and J by 0 bases, with 11 bases left in between. Germline CDR1 KGHSH, CDR2 LQKENI. CDR3 length: 16 amino acids.

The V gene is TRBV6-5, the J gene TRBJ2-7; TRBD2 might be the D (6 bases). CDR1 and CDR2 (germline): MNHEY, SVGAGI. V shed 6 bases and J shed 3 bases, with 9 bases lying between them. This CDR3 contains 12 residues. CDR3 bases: TGTGCCAGCAGGCGGGGCGACTACGAGCAGTACTTC. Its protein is CASRRGDYEQYF.